This TCR beta chain was obtained from a study of beta chain features in type 1 diabetes. General study results and limits: A closer apparent resemblance between naive, central memory and Treg TCRB repertoires was seen in patients than in healthy donors. For Type 1 diabetes patients, all four CD4+ subsets carried TCRB CDR3s that were moderately but significantly shorter. Insertions were fewer and deletions more numerous at VDJ junctions in type 1 diabetes patients. There was a possibility that cDNA sequencing over-represented cells with high TCR expression.

The CDR3 is 14 residues long. The germline V and J ends were trimmed by 3 bases and 16 bases, with 23 bases remaining between them. CDR1 and CDR2 (germline): SGHNT, YYREEE (reference sequence). In regard to this clone: Its antigen is not known.

Expressed TCRB transcripts were sequenced, since all the RNA that had been isolated was reverse transcribed. Assay used: immunoSEQ multiplex PCR; TCRdb lists only in-frame clones, some missing. This sample has 20,000 to 25,000 clones, with about 70% found just once. The chain has TRBV5-4 and TRBJ2-1, with D perhaps TRBD1 (5 bases). Sequenced sample: stem cell memory CD4+ T cells from blood. The source is a woman between 40 and 50 years old with type 1 diabetes. DNA of the CDR3: TGTGCCAGCAGCTCGTCGAAGGGGCATCTAACACCTTTCTTC. Translated, it gives CASSSSKGHLTPFF.